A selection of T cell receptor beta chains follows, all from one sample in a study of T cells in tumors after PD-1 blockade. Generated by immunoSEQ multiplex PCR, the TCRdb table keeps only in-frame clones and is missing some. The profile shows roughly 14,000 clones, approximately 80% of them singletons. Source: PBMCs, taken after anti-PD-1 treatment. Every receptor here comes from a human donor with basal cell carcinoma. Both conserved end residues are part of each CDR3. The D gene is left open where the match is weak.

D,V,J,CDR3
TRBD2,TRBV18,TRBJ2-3,CASSPLKSSGSTDTQYF
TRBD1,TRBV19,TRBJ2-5,CASSINRGQETQYF
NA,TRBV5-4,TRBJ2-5,CASSPGDQETQYF
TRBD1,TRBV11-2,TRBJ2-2,CASSPLRFGQGFPGELFF
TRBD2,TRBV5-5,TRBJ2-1,CASSLQELAGMGQFF
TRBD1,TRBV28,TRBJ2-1,CASSLFGTGFNEQFF
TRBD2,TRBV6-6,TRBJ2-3,CASKGGRAWDTQYF
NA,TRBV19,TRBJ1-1,CASSIGRLRAMNTEAFF
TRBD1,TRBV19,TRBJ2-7,CASSGTGMNEQYF
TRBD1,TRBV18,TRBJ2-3,CASSPPRQGGQYF
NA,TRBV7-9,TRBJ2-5,CASSTLLGEETQYF
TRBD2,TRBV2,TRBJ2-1,CASCDGWGGEGSSYNEQFF
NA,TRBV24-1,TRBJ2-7,CATSDFGKPYEQYF
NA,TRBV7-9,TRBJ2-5,CASSQNQETQYF
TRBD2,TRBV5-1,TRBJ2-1,CASSASGMTEQFF
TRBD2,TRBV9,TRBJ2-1,CASSVGGAGGVDEQFF
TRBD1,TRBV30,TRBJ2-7,CALYTGVEQYF
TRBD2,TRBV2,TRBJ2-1,CASSGTSGRYSSYNEQFF
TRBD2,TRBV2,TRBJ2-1,CASRDGGARAGSSYNEQFF
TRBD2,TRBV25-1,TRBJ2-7,CASSGPAEREREEQYF
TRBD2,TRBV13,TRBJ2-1,CAIRTSNWNEQFF
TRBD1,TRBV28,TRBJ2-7,CASSRRTGPSSYEQYF
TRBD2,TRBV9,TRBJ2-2,CASSGLGGHAGELFF
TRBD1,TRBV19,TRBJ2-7,CASSIAQGTYEQYF
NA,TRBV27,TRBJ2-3,CASSYGYRAADTQYF
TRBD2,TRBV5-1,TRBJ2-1,CASSLSAGIVNEQFF
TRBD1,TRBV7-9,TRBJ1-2,CASSLETGSSYYGYTF
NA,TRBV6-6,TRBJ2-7,CASSFRGPYEQYF
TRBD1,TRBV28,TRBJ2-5,CASSLTGEKDQETQYF
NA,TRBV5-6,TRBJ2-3,CASSLRGGQSDTQYF
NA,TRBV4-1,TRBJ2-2,CASSQNTGYWSSGELFF
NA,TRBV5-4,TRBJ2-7,CASSSPFSGSYEQYF
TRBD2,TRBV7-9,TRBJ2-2,CASSLSPSGSGTGELFF
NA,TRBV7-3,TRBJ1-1,CASSLYPNTEAFF
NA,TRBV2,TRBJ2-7,CASSGGSWVDSQQYF
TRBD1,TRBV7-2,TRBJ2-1,CASSFMGQGYNEQFF
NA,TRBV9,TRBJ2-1,CASSVNYYNEQFF
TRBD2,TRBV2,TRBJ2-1,CACCYGGAREGSSYNEQFF
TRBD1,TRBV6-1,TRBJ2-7,CASSEATGGSYEQYF